Listed below are T cell receptor beta chains from one sample, sequenced in a study. Sequencing used immunoSEQ multiplex PCR; TCRdb keeps in-frame clones, though not all of them. This sample has approximately 50,000 clones, with approximately 93% found just once. The sample was PBMCs. The receptor source for this set is a man in his forties with rheumatoid arthritis. The conserved cysteine and the conserved F or W are not part of the CDR3 here.

V gene	J gene	CDR3 protein
TRBV5-8	TRBJ2-5	ASSLASPGAAGSQY
TRBV11-2	TRBJ2-1	ASSSDRGLGQF
TRBV14	TRBJ2-7	ASSQVAYSYEQY
TRBV12-3/TRBV12-4	TRBJ1-6	ASRRQGSAPLH
TRBV4-1	TRBJ2-5	ASSHTRDSQETQY
TRBV9	TRBJ2-5	ASSPQSLGAQETQY
TRBV5-6	TRBJ2-1	ASSFFSSYNEQF
TRBV7-2	TRBJ1-6	ASSPGRPNSPLH
TRBV10-3	TRBJ1-1	AIRDLGGPNTEAF
TRBV18	TRBJ1-4	ASSRVPLTTNEKLF